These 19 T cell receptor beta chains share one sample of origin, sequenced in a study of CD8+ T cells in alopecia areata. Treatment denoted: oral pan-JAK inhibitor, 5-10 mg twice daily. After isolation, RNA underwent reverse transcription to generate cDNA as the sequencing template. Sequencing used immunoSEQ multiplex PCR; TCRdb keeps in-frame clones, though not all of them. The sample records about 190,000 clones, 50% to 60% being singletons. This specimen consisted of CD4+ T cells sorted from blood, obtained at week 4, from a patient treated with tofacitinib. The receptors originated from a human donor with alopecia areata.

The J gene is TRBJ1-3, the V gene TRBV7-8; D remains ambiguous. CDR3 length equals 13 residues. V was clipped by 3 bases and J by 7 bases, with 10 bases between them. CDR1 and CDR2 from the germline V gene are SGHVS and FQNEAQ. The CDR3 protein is CASSLAAGNTIYF. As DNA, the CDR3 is TGTGCCAGCAGCTTGGCTGCGGGGAACACCATATATTTT.

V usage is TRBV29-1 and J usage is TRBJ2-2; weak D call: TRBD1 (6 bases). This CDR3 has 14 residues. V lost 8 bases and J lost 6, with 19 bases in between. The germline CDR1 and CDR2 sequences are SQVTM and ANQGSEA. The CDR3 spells CSSRGQGNSGELFF. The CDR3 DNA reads TGCAGCTCCCGAGGGCAGGGGAATTCCGGGGAGCTGTTTTTT.

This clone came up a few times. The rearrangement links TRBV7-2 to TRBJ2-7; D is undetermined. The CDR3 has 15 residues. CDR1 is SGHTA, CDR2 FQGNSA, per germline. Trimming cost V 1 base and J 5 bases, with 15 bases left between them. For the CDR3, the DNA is TGTGCCAGCAGCTTAGGAGTGGCCCCGGGTCACGAGCAGTACTTC. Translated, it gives CASSLGVAPGHEQYF.

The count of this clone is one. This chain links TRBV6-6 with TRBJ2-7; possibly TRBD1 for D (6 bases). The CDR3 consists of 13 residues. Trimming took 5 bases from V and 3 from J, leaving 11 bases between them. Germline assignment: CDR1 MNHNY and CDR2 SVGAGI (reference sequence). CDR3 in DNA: TGTGCCAGCAGTCAGGGGTCCGACTACGAGCAGTACTTC. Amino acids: CASSQGSDYEQYF.

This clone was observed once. The CDR3 protein is CSVATSGHTDTQYF. The CDR3 region has the DNA TGCAGCGTGGCCACTAGCGGACACACAGATACGCAGTATTTT. The V and J genes are TRBV29-1 and TRBJ2-3, with 8 bases that match TRBD2. The CDR3 sequence is 14 residues long. CDR1 is SQVTM and CDR2 is ANQGSEA in the germline V gene. Trimming took 6 bases from V and 2 from J; bases not matched to a gene: 7.

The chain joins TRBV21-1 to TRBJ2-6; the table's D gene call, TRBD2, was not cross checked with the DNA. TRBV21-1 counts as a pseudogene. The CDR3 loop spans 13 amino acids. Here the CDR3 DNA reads TGTGCCCCCCGGGGGTCTGGGGCCAACGTCCTGACTTTC. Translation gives CAPRGSGANVLTF.

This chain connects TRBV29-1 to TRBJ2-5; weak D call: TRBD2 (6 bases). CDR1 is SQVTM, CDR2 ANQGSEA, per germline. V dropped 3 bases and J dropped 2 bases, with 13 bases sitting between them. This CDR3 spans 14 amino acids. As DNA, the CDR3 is TGCAGCGTTGAGCGGGCAGGGAGGCAAGAGACCCAGTACTTC. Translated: CSVERAGRQETQYF.

The CDR3 loop reads CASSEFRTDGGYTF. The DNA of the CDR3 is TGTGCCAGCAGTGAATTCCGGACAGACGGTGGCTACACCTTC. The rearrangement uses TRBV6-1 and TRBJ1-2; D is possibly TRBD1 (6 bases). Trimming took 2 bases from V and 7 from J, leaving 14 bases between them. The CDR3 is made up of 14 amino acids. Germline CDR1 MNHNS, CDR2 SASEGT.

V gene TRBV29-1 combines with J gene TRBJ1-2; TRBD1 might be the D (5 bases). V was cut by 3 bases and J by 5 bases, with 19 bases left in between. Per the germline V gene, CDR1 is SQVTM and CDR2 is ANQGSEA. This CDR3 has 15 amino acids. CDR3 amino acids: CSVDGGLGLKYGYTF. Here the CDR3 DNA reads TGCAGCGTTGACGGGGGTCTGGGGCTTAAGTATGGCTACACCTTC.

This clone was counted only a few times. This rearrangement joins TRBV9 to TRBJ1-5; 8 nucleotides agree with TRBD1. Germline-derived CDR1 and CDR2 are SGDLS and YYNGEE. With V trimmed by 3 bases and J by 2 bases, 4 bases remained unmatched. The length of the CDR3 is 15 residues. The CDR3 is CASSAGGAGNQPQHF. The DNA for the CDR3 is TGTGCCAGCAGCGCAGGGGGCGCCGGCAATCAGCCCCAGCATTTT.

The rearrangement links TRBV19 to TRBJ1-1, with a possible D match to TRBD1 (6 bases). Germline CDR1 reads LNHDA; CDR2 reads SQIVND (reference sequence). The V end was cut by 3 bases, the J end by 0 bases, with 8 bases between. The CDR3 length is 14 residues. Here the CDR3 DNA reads TGTGCCAGTAGTATCGGACAGTTGAACACTGAAGCTTTCTTT. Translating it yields CASSIGQLNTEAFF.

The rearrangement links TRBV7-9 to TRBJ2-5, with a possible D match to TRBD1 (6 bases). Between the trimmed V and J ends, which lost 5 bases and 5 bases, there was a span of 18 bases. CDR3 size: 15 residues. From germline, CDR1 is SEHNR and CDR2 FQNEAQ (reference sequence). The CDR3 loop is CASSPYSGVGETQYF. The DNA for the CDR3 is TGTGCCAGCAGCCCCTACTCAGGGGTCGGGGAGACCCAGTACTTC.

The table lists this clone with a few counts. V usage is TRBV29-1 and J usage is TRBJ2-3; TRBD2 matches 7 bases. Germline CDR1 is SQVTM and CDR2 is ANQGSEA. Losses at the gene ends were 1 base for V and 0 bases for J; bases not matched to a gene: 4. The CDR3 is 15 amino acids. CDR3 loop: CSVEALAVSTDTQYF. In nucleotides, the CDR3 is TGCAGCGTTGAAGCCCTAGCGGTTAGCACAGATACGCAGTATTTT.

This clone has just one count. CDR3: CSAGLAKNIQYF. CDR3 nucleotide sequence: TGCAGCGCAGGGTTAGCCAAAAACATTCAGTACTTC. The chain links TRBV29-1 to TRBJ2-4; tentative D call: TRBD1 (5 bases). This CDR3 comprises 12 residues. Germline V CDR1 and CDR2: SQVTM, ANQGSEA. V gave up 7 bases and J gave up 0 bases, with 7 bases separating them.

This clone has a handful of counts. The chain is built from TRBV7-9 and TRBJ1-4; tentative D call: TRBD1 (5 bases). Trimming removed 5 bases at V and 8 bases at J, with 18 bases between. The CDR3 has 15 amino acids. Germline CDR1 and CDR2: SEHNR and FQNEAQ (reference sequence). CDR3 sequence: CASSRQREPVEKLFF. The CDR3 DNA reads TGTGCCAGCAGCCGACAGCGAGAACCCGTCGAAAAACTGTTTTTT.

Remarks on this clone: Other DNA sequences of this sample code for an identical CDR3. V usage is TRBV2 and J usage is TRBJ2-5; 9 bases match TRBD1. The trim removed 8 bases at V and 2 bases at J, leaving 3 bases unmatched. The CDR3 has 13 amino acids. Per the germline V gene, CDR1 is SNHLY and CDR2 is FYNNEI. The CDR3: CASGGQGQETQYF. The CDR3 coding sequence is TGTGCCAGCGGGGGACAGGGTCAAGAGACCCAGTACTTC.

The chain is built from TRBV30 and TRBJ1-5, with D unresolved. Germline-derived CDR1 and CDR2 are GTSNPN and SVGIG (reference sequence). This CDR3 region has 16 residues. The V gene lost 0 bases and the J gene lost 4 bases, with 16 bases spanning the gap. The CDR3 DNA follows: TGTGCCTGGAGTGTACTTAATGCAGGTCCAAATCAGCCCCAGCATTTT. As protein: CAWSVLNAGPNQPQHF.

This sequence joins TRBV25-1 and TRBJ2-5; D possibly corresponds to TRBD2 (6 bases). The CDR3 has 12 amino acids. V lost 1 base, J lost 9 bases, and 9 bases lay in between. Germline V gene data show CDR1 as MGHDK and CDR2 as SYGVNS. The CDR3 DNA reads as TGTGCCAGCAGTGAATTTTCGGGGGCCCAGTACTTC. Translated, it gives CASSEFSGAQYF.

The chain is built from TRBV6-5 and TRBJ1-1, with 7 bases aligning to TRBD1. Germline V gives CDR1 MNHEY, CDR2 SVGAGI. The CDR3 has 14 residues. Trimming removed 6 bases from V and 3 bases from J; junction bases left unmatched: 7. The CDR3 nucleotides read TGTGCCAGCAGCAGGGGGACCTGGGACACTGAAGCTTTCTTT. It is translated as CASSRGTWDTEAFF.